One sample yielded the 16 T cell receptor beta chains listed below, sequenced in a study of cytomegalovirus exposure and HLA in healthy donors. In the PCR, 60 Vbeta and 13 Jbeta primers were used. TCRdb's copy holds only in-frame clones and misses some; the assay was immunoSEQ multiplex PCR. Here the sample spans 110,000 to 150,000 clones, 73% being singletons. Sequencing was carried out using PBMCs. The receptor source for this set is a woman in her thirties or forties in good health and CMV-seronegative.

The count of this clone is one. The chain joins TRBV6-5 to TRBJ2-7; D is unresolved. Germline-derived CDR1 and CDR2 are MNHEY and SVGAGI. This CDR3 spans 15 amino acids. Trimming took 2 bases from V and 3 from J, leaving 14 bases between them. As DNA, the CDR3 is TGTGCCAGCAGTTACAGTAGGCACAGCCTCTACGAGCAGTACTTC. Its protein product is CASSYSRHSLYEQYF.

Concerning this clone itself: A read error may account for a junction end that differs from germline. The CDR3 loop is CASSPSGSSGNTIYF. CDR3 coding DNA: TGTGCTAGCAGCCCAAGCGGGAGTTCTGGAAACACCATATATTTT. The rearrangement joins TRBV7-7 to TRBJ1-3; the D is unclear. Germline lookup yields CDR1 SSHAT and CDR2 FNYEAQ (reference sequence). The length of the CDR3 is 15 residues.

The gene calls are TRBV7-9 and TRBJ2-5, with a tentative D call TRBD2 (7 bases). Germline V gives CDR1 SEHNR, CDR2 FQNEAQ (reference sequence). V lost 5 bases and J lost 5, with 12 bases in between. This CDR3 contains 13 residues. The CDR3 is CASSRGAEETQYF. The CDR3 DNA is TGTGCCAGCAGCCGGGGGGCCGAGGAGACCCAGTACTTC.

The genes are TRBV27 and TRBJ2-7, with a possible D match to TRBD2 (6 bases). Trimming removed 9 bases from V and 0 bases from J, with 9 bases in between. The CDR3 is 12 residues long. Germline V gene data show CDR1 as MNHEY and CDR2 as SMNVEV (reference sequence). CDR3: CASGGFSYEQYF. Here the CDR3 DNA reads TGTGCCAGTGGGGGGTTCTCCTACGAGCAGTACTTC.

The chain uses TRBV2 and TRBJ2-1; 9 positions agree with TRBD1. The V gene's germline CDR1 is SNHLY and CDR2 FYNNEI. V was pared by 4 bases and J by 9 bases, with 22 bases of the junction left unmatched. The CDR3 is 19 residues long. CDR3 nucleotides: TGTGCCAGCAGTGCCCTAGACAGGGGGTCTAGGGGATACAATATTGAGCAGTTCTTC. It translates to CASSALDRGSRGYNIEQFF.

The CDR3, as DNA: TGTGCCAGCAGCCCAGGACCGGGAACTAATCAGCCCCAGCATTTT. It specifies CASSPGPGTNQPQHF. This rearrangement joins TRBV7-3 to TRBJ1-5; the D is unclear. Germline V lookup: CDR1 SGHTA, CDR2 FQGTGA. V was trimmed by 5 bases and J by 4 bases, leaving 15 bases between them. The CDR3 length is 15 residues.

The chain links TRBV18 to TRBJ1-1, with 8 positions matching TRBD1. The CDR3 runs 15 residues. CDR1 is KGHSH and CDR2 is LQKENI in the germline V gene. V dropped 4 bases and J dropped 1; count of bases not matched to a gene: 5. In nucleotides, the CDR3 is TGTGCCAGCTCACGGGATGACAGGGGGAACACTGAAGCTTTCTTT. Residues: CASSRDDRGNTEAFF.

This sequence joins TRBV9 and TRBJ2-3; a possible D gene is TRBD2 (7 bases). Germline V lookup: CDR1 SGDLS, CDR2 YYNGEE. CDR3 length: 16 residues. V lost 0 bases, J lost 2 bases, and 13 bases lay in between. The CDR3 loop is CASSVAAGAATDTQYF. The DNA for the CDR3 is TGTGCCAGCAGCGTAGCTGCGGGGGCCGCCACAGATACGCAGTATTTT.

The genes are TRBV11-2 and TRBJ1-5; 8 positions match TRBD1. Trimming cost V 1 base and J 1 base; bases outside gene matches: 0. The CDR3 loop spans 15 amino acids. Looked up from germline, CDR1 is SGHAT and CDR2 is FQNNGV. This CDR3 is CASSLAGGSNQPQHF. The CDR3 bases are TGTGCCAGCAGCTTAGCAGGGGGCAGCAATCAGCCCCAGCATTTT.

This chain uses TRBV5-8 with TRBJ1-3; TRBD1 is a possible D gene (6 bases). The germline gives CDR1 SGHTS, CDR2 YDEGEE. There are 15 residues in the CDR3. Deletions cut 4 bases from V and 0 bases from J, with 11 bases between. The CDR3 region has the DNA TGTGCCAGCAGCCCGGACAGCTTCTCTGGAAACACCATATATTTT. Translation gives CASSPDSFSGNTIYF. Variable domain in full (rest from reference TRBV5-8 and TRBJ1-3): EAGVTQSPTHLIKTRGQQATLRCSPISGHTSVYWYQQALGLGLQFLLWYDEGEERNRGNFPPRFSGRQFPNYSSELNVNALELEDSALYLCASSPDSFSGNTIYFGEGSWLTVV.

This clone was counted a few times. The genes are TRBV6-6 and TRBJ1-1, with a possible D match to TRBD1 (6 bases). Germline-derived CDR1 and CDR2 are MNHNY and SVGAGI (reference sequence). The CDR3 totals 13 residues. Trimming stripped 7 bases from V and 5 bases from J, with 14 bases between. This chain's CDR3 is CASTAQGMTEAFF. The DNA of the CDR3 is TGTGCCAGCACCGCACAGGGCATGACTGAAGCTTTCTTT.

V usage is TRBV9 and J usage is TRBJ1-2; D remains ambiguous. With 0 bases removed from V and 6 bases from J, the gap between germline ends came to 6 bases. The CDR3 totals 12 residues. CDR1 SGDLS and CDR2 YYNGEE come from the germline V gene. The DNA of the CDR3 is TGTGCCAGCAGCGTAGCGAGCCATGGCTACACCTTC. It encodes CASSVASHGYTF.

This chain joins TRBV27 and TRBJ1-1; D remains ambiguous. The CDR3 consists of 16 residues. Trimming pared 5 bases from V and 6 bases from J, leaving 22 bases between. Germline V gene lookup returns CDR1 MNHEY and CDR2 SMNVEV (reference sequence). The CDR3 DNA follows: TGTGCCAGCAGTGCCTTTATCGGAACGAGGAGGGCTGAAGCTTTCTTT. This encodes CASSAFIGTRRAEAFF.

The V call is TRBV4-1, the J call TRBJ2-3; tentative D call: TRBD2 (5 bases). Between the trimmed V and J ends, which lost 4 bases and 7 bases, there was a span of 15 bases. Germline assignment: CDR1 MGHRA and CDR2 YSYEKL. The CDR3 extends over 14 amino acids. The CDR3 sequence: CASSPGPGMHTQYF. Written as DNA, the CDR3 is TGCGCCAGCAGCCCCGGTCCGGGGATGCATACGCAGTATTTT.

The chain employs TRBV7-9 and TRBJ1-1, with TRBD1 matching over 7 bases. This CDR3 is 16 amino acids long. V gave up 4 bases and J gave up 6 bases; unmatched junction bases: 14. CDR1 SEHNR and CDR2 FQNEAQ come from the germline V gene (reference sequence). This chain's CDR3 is CASSSLDQTGLAEAFF. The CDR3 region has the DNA TGTGCCAGCAGCTCGCTAGACCAGACAGGGTTGGCTGAAGCTTTCTTT. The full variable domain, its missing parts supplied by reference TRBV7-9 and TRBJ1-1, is DTGVSQNPRHKITKRGQNVTFRCDPISEHNRLYWYRQTLGQGPEFLTYFQNEAQLEKSRLLSDRFSAERPKGSFSTLEIQRTEQGDSAMYLCASSSLDQTGLAEAFFGQGTRLTVV.

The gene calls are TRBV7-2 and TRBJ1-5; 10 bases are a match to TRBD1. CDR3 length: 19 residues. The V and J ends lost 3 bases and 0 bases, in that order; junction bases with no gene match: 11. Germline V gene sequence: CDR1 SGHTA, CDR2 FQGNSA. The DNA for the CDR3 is TGTGCCAGCAGCTTTGGGACAGGGGCCGGAGTAAATAGCAATCAGCCCCAGCATTTT. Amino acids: CASSFGTGAGVNSNQPQHF.